This is a list of T cell receptor beta chains from one sample in a study of beta chain features in type 1 diabetes. Assay used: immunoSEQ multiplex PCR; TCRdb lists only in-frame clones, some missing. Among around 140,000 clones listed, approximately 13% were seen once. Specimen: central memory CD4+ T cells from blood. The receptors here all came from a man younger than 35 with type 1 diabetes. CDR3s include the opening cysteine and the closing phenylalanine or tryptophan. The order of the fields is CDR3 length, D gene, clone size, V gene, J gene, CDR3 protein, CDR3 DNA. A D gene is named only where the DNA matches it firmly. Expanded clones get a size class; other rows say once, few or many, or leave the size out.

18	-	few	TRBV4-1	TRBJ2-4	CASSSSTGGALAKNIQYF	TGCGCCAGCAGCTCCTCAACAGGGGGGGCTTTAGCCAAAAACATTCAGTACTTC
15	-	few	TRBV6-5	TRBJ2-3	CASSHTTVRTDTQYF	TGTGCCAGCAGCCACACCACCGTTCGCACAGATACGCAGTATTTT
11	-	-	TRBV20-1	TRBJ2-7	CSVQDHYEQYF	TGCAGTGTCCAAGACCACTACGAGCAGTACTTC
13	-	few	TRBV7-6	TRBJ1-1	CASSLGQNTEAFF	TGTGCCAGCAGCTTAGGACAGAACACTGAAGCTTTCTTT
15	-	-	TRBV6-1	TRBJ2-4	CASSAQTLAKNIQYF	TGTGCCAGCAGTGCCCAGACACTAGCCAAAAACATTCAGTACTTC
12	-	-	TRBV7-2	TRBJ2-2	CASSLREGLLFF	TGTGCCAGCAGCTTAAGGGAAGGGCTGCTGTTTTTT
12	TRBD2	-	TRBV30	TRBJ2-2	CAWRGLAGELFF	TGTGCCTGGAGGGGACTAGCCGGGGAGCTGTTTTTT
15	TRBD1	few	TRBV4-2	TRBJ1-4	CASSPPGQGNEKLFF	TGTGCCAGCAGCCCCCCGGGACAGGGTAATGAAAAACTGTTTTTT
13	-	few	TRBV30	TRBJ1-2	CAWSARANYGYTF	TGTGCCTGGAGTGCTAGGGCTAACTATGGCTACACCTTC
17	-	-	TRBV7-9	TRBJ2-1	CASSLGRWAGLYNEQFF	TGTGCCAGCAGCTTAGGCCGGTGGGCGGGGTTATACAATGAGCAGTTCTTC
16	TRBD1	few	TRBV4-1	TRBJ2-7	CASSPEAVTGTYEQYF	TGCGCCAGCAGCCCAGAGGCCGTGACAGGGACCTACGAGCAGTACTTC
13	-	-	TRBV28	TRBJ1-4	CASTRTTNEKLFF	TGTGCCAGCACTAGAACAACTAATGAAAAACTGTTTTTT
13	-	few	TRBV4-1	TRBJ2-1	CASSPTDYNEQFF	TGCGCCAGCAGCCCAACAGATTACAATGAGCAGTTCTTC
15	-	few	TRBV18	TRBJ2-7	CASSRSGGTNYEQYF	TGTGCCAGCTCACGGTCCGGGGGGACAAACTACGAGCAGTACTTC
14	-	-	TRBV7-8	TRBJ2-5	CASSATSILETQYF	TGTGCCAGCAGCGCCACCTCTATACTGGAGACCCAGTACTTC
14	-	few	TRBV10-1	TRBJ1-6	CASSLSGDNSPLHF	TGCGCCAGCAGTTTATCCGGAGATAATTCACCCCTCCACTTT
15	-	-	TRBV28	TRBJ1-1	CASSPHSAGNTEAFF	TGTGCCAGCAGTCCCCATTCGGCAGGGAACACTGAAGCTTTCTTT
14	-	few	TRBV5-1	TRBJ1-1	CASSLSHAGLEAFF	TGCGCCAGCAGCTTGAGCCACGCGGGCCTGGAAGCTTTCTTT
17	TRBD2	few	TRBV11-2	TRBJ2-7	CASSSPRLARHAYEQYF	TGTGCCAGCAGCTCACCCAGACTAGCGAGGCATGCCTACGAGCAGTACTTC
13	TRBD1	-	TRBV30	TRBJ1-2	CALTRQGFYGYTF	TGTGCCTTAACTCGACAGGGTTTCTATGGCTACACCTTC
13	-	-	TRBV6-6	TRBJ1-4	CASSLGSYEKLFF	TGTGCCAGCAGCCTAGGTTCATATGAAAAACTGTTTTTT
15	TRBD1	few	TRBV5-6	TRBJ2-1	CASSLGGTGGIEQFF	TGTGCCAGCAGCTTGGGTGGGACAGGGGGCATTGAGCAGTTCTTC
12	-	few	TRBV6-5	TRBJ1-2	CASSLKEYGYTF	TGTGCCAGCAGTTTGAAGGAGTATGGCTACACCTTC
15	-	few	TRBV4-2	TRBJ1-1	CASSQEGLRDTEAFF	TGTGCCAGCAGCCAAGAGGGCCTCCGGGACACTGAAGCTTTCTTT
14	-	few	TRBV28	TRBJ1-4	CASSLRDPPEKLFF	TGTGCCAGCAGTTTACGGGATCCCCCTGAAAAACTGTTTTTT
13	TRBD1	few	TRBV7-9	TRBJ1-2	CASSLGQDHGYTF	TGTGCCAGCAGCCTTGGACAGGATCATGGCTACACCTTC
15	-	few	TRBV28	TRBJ1-5	CASLHRQGGNQPQHF	TGTGCCAGCTTACACCGTCAGGGAGGCAATCAGCCCCAGCATTTT
14	TRBD2	few	TRBV4-2	TRBJ2-7	CASSHGTSDYEQYF	TGTGCCAGCAGCCACGGGACTAGCGACTACGAGCAGTACTTC
15	-	-	TRBV11-2	TRBJ2-1	CASSLDRGGHNEQFF	TGTGCCAGCAGCTTAGATCGTGGGGGGCACAATGAGCAGTTCTTC
14	TRBD1	few	TRBV23-1	TRBJ1-2	CASSPDRGRDGYTF	TGCGCCAGCAGCCCGGACAGGGGGCGAGACGGCTACACCTTC
11	-	few	TRBV10-3	TRBJ1-1	CATRVSTEAFF	TGTGCCACCAGGGTGTCAACTGAAGCTTTCTTT
14	TRBD2	few	TRBV28	TRBJ2-1	CASSRASGGYEQFF	TGTGCCAGCAGTCGTGCTAGCGGGGGGTATGAGCAGTTCTTC
16	TRBD1	-	TRBV7-2	TRBJ2-3	CASSSTRQGQRGTQYF	TGTGCCAGCAGCTCCACTCGACAGGGGCAAAGGGGTACGCAGTATTTT
16	-	few	TRBV28	TRBJ2-3	CASSFSVGGLKDTQYF	TGTGCCAGCAGTTTTTCAGTGGGGGGGCTTAAAGATACGCAGTATTTT
14	TRBD2	many	TRBV7-2	TRBJ2-3	CASRLAGGTDTQYF	TGTGCCAGCAGACTAGCGGGGGGCACAGATACGCAGTATTTT
16	TRBD1	-	TRBV5-1	TRBJ2-7	CASSPSTGAGSYEQYF	TGCGCCAGCAGCCCTTCGACAGGGGCAGGGTCCTACGAGCAGTACTTC
14	TRBD1	few	TRBV30	TRBJ2-3	CAWSARQGADTQYF	TGTGCCTGGAGTGCCCGACAGGGGGCGGATACGCAGTATTTT
15	TRBD1	few	TRBV30	TRBJ1-5	CAWSGAGTGGQPQHF	TGTGCCTGGAGTGGGGCCGGGACAGGGGGTCAGCCCCAGCATTTT
10	-	few	TRBV30	TRBJ1-6	CAWSRTNIHF	TGTGCCTGGAGTCGAACGAATATCCACTTT
14	-	few	TRBV11-2	TRBJ2-7	CASSPGASSYEQYF	TGTGCCAGCAGCCCCGGAGCCAGCTCCTACGAGCAGTACTTC
14	TRBD1	few	TRBV9	TRBJ1-2	CASSGQDRGLGYTF	TGTGCCAGCAGCGGACAGGACAGGGGCCTTGGCTACACCTTC
14	TRBD1	-	TRBV7-2	TRBJ2-7	CASSRTGGIDEQYF	TGTGCCAGCAGCCGGACAGGGGGCATCGACGAGCAGTACTTC
13	-	-	TRBV7-9	TRBJ2-3	CASSLASVGTQYF	TGTGCCAGCAGCTTAGCAAGTGTAGGTACGCAGTATTTT
14	-	-	TRBV6-1	TRBJ1-4	CASSDSGLNEKLFF	TGTGCCAGCAGCGACAGCGGGCTTAATGAAAAACTGTTTTTT
17	TRBD1	-	TRBV9	TRBJ1-6	CASSAHRDSTNNSPLHF	TGTGCCAGCAGCGCCCACCGGGACAGTACCAATAATTCACCCCTCCACTTT
13	-	-	TRBV5-1	TRBJ1-5	CASSPGGNQPQHF	TGCGCCAGCAGTCCTGGGGGCAATCAGCCCCAGCATTTT
13	-	-	TRBV29-1	TRBJ1-3	CSVYSSSGNTIYF	TGCAGCGTTTACAGCTCCTCTGGAAACACCATATATTTT
13	-	-	TRBV6-5	TRBJ2-3	CASSYSRADTQYF	TGTGCCAGCAGTTATTCTCGAGCAGATACGCAGTATTTT
16	TRBD2	few	TRBV27	TRBJ2-3	CASSSLSGGSTDTQYF	TGTGCCAGCAGTTCACTAAGCGGGGGCAGCACAGATACGCAGTATTTT
14	-	few	TRBV10-3	TRBJ2-7	CATTAGGQPYEQYF	TGTGCCACGACCGCCGGGGGACAGCCATACGAGCAGTACTTC
17	-	-	TRBV5-1	TRBJ1-1	CASSSPFQGKGETEAFF	TGCGCCAGCAGCTCCCCATTCCAGGGTAAGGGGGAAACTGAAGCTTTCTTT
14	TRBD1	-	TRBV29-1	TRBJ1-1	CSVSRGQGNTEAFF	TGCAGCGTTTCTAGGGGACAGGGGAACACTGAAGCTTTCTTT
14	TRBD1	-	TRBV6-5	TRBJ1-2	CASRLDRSPYGYTF	TGTGCCAGCAGACTGGACAGGTCGCCCTATGGCTACACCTTC
11	-	-	TRBV28	TRBJ1-2	CASSDRYGYTF	TGTGCCAGCAGCGACCGCTATGGCTACACCTTC
15	-	-	TRBV7-3	TRBJ1-2	CASSLWAGPNYGYTF	TGTGCCAGCAGCTTATGGGCAGGCCCAAACTATGGCTACACCTTC
14	-	-	TRBV30	TRBJ2-7	CAWSVGPRAGEQYF	TGTGCCTGGAGTGTAGGCCCGCGTGCGGGCGAGCAGTACTTC
14	TRBD1	few	TRBV7-7	TRBJ2-5	CASSANRQGETQYF	TGTGCCAGCAGCGCAAACCGACAGGGCGAGACCCAGTACTTC